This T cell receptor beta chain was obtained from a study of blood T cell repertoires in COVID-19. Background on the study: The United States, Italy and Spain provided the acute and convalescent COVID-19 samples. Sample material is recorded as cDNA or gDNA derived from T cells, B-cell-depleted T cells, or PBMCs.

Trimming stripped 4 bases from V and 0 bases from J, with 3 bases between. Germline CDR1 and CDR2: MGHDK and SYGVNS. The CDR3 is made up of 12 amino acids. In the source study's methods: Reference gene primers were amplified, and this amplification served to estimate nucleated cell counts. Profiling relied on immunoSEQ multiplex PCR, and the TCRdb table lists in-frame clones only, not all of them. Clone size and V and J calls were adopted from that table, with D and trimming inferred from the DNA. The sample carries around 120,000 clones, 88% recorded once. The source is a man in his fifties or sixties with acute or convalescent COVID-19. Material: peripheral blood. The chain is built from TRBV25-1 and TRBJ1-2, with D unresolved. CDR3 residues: CASSATNYGYTF. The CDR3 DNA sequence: TGTGCCAGCAGTGCAACTAACTATGGCTACACCTTC.